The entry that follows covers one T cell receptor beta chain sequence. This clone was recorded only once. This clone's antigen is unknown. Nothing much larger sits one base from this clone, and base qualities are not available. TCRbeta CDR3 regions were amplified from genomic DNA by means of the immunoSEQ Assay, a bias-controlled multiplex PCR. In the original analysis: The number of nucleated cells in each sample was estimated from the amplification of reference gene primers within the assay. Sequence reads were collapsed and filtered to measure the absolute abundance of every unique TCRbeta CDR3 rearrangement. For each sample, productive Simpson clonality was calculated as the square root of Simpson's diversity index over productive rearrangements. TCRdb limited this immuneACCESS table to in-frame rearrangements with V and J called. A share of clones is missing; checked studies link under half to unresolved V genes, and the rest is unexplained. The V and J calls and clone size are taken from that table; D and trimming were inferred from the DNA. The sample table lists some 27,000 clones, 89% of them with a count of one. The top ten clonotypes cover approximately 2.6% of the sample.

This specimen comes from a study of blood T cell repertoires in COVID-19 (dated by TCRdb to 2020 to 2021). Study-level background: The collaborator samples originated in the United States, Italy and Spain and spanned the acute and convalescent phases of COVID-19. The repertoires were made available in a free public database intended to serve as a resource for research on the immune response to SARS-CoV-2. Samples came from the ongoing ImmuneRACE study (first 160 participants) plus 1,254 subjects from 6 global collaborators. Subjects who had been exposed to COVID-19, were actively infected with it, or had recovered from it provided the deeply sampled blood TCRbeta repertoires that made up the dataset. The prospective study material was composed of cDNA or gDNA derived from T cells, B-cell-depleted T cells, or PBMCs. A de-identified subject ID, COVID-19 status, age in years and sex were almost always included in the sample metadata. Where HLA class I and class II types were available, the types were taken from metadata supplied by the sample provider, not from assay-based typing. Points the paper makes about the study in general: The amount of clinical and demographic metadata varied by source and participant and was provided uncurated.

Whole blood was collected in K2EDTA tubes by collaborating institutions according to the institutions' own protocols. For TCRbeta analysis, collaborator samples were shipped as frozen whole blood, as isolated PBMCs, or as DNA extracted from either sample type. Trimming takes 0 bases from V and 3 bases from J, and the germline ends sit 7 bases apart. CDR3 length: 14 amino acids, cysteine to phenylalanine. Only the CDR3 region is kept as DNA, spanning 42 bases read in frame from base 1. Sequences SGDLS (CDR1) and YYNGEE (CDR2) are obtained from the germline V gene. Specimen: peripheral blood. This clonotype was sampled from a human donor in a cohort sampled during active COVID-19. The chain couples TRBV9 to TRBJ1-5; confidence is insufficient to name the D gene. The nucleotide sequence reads TGTGCCAGCAGCGTAGATGGCCTCAATCAGCCCCAGCATTTT. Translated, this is CASSVDGLNQPQHF.